This passage covers 8 T cell receptor beta chains from one sample sequenced in a study of CD8+CD57+ T cells in acquired aplastic anemia. In patients chosen for sequencing, flow cytometry had shown CD8+CD57+ cell expansion. TCR beta VDJ and CDR3 profiles were obtained from a genomic DNA template. TCRdb recomputed calls from the reads with MiXCR, one row per CDR3 protein. The top ten clones hold about 1% of a sample with 180,000 or so distinct CDR3 sequences, roughly 48% of them seen once. The sequencing input was sorted CD4+, CD8+, or CD8+CD57+ T cells (not recorded which) from PBMCs. Every receptor here comes from a human donor with aplastic anemia.

This clonotype has only one observation. The chain carries TRBV14 and TRBJ1-3; D remains ambiguous. Germline V gene sequence: CDR1 SGHDN, CDR2 FVKESK. V was trimmed by 2 bases and J by 4 bases, leaving 9 bases between them. The CDR3 length is 14 residues. The DNA of the CDR3 is TGTGCCAGCAGCCAATTAGGGATCGGAAACACCATATATTTT. Translated: CASSQLGIGNTIYF.

This clonotype was counted at least ten times. This chain uses TRBV12-3 or TRBV12-4 with TRBJ2-3; D is unclear. This CDR3 has 15 residues. V gave up 2 bases and J gave up 1 base, with 10 bases separating them. CDR3 nucleotide sequence: TGTGCCAGCAGTTTAATTTCAGCGCGCACAGATACGCAGTATTTT. Translating it yields CASSLISARTDTQYF.

This clonotype was seen repeatedly, ten times or more. The chain recombines TRBV20-1 with TRBJ2-2, with D perhaps TRBD1 (6 bases). Trimming shortened V by 7 bases and J by 4 bases, and 13 bases separated the two germline ends. CDR3 length: 13 amino acids. Germline loops: CDR1 DFQATT, CDR2 SNEGSKA (reference sequence). The CDR3 DNA reads as TGCAGTGTTAAAGGGACAACCACCGGGGAGCTGTTTTTT. Translated: CSVKGTTTGELFF.

This clonotype has ten or more counts. The DNA for the CDR3 is TGTGCCAGCTCCGAGGATCTTTTGAGTTATGGCTACACCTTC. This codes for CASSEDLLSYGYTF. The genes are TRBV2 and TRBJ1-2; D is unclear. In germline, CDR1 is SNHLY, CDR2 FYNNEI. V lost 8 bases to trimming and J lost 5 bases, with 18 bases between them. The CDR3 extends over 14 amino acids.

This clonotype has a count of ten or more. V usage is TRBV2 and J usage is TRBJ2-7; tentatively, D is TRBD1 (5 bases). Germline V lookup: CDR1 SNHLY, CDR2 FYNNEI. CDR3 length: 12 amino acids. V dropped 6 bases and J dropped 0 bases, with 6 bases sitting between them. CDR3 amino acids: CASRGASYEQYF. As DNA, the CDR3 is TGTGCCAGCAGAGGGGCCTCCTACGAGCAGTACTTC.

Many counts were recorded for this clonotype. V and J are TRBV3-1 and TRBJ2-7; D uncertain. V lost 1 base, J lost 3 bases, and 7 bases lay in between. This CDR3 spans 13 amino acids. Germline V lookup: CDR1 LGHDT, CDR2 YNNKEL (reference sequence). As DNA, the CDR3 is TGTGCCAGCAGCCAAGGGCTGGGCTACGAGCAGTACTTC. Protein product: CASSQGLGYEQYF.

This chain connects TRBV2 to TRBJ2-7; the D gene could be TRBD1 or TRBD2 (6 bases each). Germline V gene lookup returns CDR1 SNHLY and CDR2 FYNNEI. V lost 7 bases and J 8 bases, leaving 21 bases between the germline ends. The CDR3 contains 14 residues. CDR3 in amino acids: CASISGDKSFKQYF. The CDR3 nucleotides are TGTGCCAGCATCTCGGGGGACAAAAGCTTTAAGCAGTACTTC. The entire variable domain, with the rest obtained from reference TRBV2 and TRBJ2-7, is as follows: EPEVTQTPSHQVTQMGQEVILRCVPISNHLYFYWYRQILGQKVEFLVSFYNNEISEKSEIFDDQFSVERPDGSNFTLKIRSTKLEDSAMYFCASISGDKSFKQYFGPGTRLTVT.

The CDR3 is CAIRAGQGYEQYF. The CDR3 region has the DNA TGTGCCATCCGCGCCGGACAGGGCTACGAGCAGTACTTC. V gene TRBV10-3 combines with J gene TRBJ2-7, with 8 bases fitting TRBD1. The germline CDR1 and CDR2 sequences are ENHRY and SYGVKD. Trimming at V came to 8 bases and at J to 3 bases, leaving 6 bases not matched to a gene. The CDR3 consists of 13 residues.